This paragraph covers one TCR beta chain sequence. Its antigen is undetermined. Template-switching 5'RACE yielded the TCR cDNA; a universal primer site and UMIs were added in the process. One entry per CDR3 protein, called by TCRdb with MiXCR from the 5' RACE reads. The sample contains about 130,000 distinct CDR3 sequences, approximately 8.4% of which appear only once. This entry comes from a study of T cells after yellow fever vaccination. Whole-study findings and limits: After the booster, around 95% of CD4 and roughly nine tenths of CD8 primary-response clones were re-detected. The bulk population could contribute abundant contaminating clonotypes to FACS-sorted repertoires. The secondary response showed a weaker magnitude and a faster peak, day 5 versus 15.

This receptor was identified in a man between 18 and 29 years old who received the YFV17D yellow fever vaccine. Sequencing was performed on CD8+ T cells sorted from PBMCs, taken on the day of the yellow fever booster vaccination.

The DNA of the CDR3 is TGTGCCAGCCGAGGGACAAGAAACTATGGCTACACCTTC. It translates to CASRGTRNYGYTF. The chain uses TRBV12-3 or TRBV12-4 and TRBJ1-2, with D perhaps TRBD1 (6 bases). The V gene lost 8 bases and the J gene lost 2 bases, with 12 bases spanning the gap. This CDR3 comprises 13 residues.